This T cell receptor (beta chain) was identified during a study of metastatic and nonmetastatic thyroid tumors. Overall study: For malignant and benign thyroid patients, tumor or nodule tissue and blood were the sources whose repertoires were compared. Study observations and caveats: Significantly greater TCR beta diversity was reportedly found in malignant thyroid tumors than in benign nodules (in blood and tumor).

In the original processing: Across clinicopathological groups, CDR3 differences served as the basis for building a distant-metastasis classifier for papillary thyroid cancer. TCRdb re-called the PCR reads through MiXCR. These V and J calls originate from TCRdb's pipeline instead of the authors' own analysis. The sample includes over 6,500 clones, around a third seen only once; the top ten take approximately 13%. Note on this clone: Its antigen is still unknown.

V trimming: 5 bases; J trimming: 5 bases; junction bases outside the gene matches: 7. CDR1 DFQATT and CDR2 SNEGSKA come from the germline V gene (reference sequence). The CDR3 is 13 amino acids. No treatment of any kind had been given to any patient before thyroid surgery. Sequencing was carried out using adjacent normal tissue. The receptor was derived from a female donor with papillary thyroid cancer or a benign thyroid nodule (not recorded which). Some clones in this sample may be carry-over from other donors' samples. This sequence joins TRBV20-1 and TRBJ2-7; 9 bases are a match to TRBD2. The CDR3 protein is CSAFLAGRDEQYF. CDR3 nucleotides: TGCAGTGCTTTTCTAGCGGGACGGGACGAGCAGTACTTC.